What follows are 15 T cell receptor beta chains derived from one specimen sequenced in a study of neurological immune-mediated disorders (dated by TCRdb to the late 2010s). Library prep was done by 5' RACE. The sequencer was an Illumina HiSeq 2500. The public sequencing data were trimmed at Q25 with fastp and processed into clonotypes with MiXCR by TCRdb, which kept only in-frame beta chains. CDR3 protein sequences are deduplicated, and each keeps its most common genes and DNA. This sample comprises about 48,000 distinct CDR3 sequences, 10% of them detected only once. The ten top clones hold around 20% of the sample. The material sequenced was PBMCs. The receptors originated from a woman in her 40s with HTLV-1-associated myelopathy (HAM/TSP).

A note on this clonotype: A read error is possible here, since a much larger clone lies one base away. The chain combines TRBV27 with TRBJ2-1; TRBD2 aligns across 7 bases. V lost 6 bases, J lost 10 bases, and 12 bases stayed unmatched. The CDR3 extends over 14 amino acids. The V gene's germline CDR1 is MNHEY and CDR2 SMNVEV (reference sequence). CDR3 loop: CASREAGILGEQFF. The DNA of the CDR3 is TGTGCCAGCAGGGAAGCGGGGATACTTGGCGAGCAGTTCTTC.

This clonotype has ten or more counts. The chain carries TRBV4-1 and TRBJ2-3; 7 nucleotides line up with TRBD2. The CDR3 spans 16 residues. V dropped 4 bases and J dropped 3; count of bases not matched to a gene: 10. Per germline, CDR1 MGHRA and CDR2 YSYEKL. In DNA form, the CDR3 reads TGCGCCAGCAGCCCCCTAGGACTAGGACGGACAGATACGCAGTATTTT. Its translation is CASSPLGLGRTDTQYF.

In this sample, this clonotype turned up many times. The chain has TRBV18 and TRBJ2-6, with 8 bases that match TRBD1. Per germline, CDR1 KGHSH and CDR2 LQKENI. This CDR3 is built from 18 residues. V gave up 0 bases and J gave up 5 bases; unmatched junction bases: 9. DNA of the CDR3: TGTGCCAGCTCACCACCCCTTCAACAGGGGGTGAGGGCCAACGTCCTGACTTTC. This encodes CASSPPLQQGVRANVLTF.

V gene TRBV9 combines with J gene TRBJ2-1; D is uncertain. The CDR3 extends over 14 amino acids. Between the trimmed V and J ends, which lost 4 bases and 9 bases, there was a span of 17 bases. Germline loops: CDR1 SGDLS, CDR2 YYNGEE. The chain's CDR3 is CASSLETPCTEQFF. The DNA of the CDR3 is TGTGCCAGCAGCCTGGAAACTCCGTGCACTGAGCAGTTCTTC. The entire variable domain, with the rest obtained from reference TRBV9 and TRBJ2-1, is as follows: DSGVTQTPKHLITATGQRVTLRCSPRSGDLSVYWYQQSLDQGLQFLIQYYNGEERAKGNILERFSAQQFPDLHSELNLSSLELGDSALYFCASSLETPCTEQFFGPGTRLTVL.

The rearrangement joins TRBV2 to TRBJ2-6; D is unclear. The CDR3 consists of 15 residues. Germline assignment: CDR1 SNHLY and CDR2 FYNNEI. V shed 7 bases and J shed 4 bases, with 14 bases lying between them. The CDR3 bases are TGTGCCAGCATTGGTGTGAGACTCGGGGCCAACGTCCTGACTTTC. Translated, it gives CASIGVRLGANVLTF.

This clonotype was counted many times. The gene calls are TRBV2 and TRBJ2-1, with 9 bases aligning to TRBD2. The V gene end was trimmed by 2 bases and the J gene end by 7 bases; junction bases not matched to a gene: 9. From germline, CDR1 is SNHLY and CDR2 FYNNEI. The CDR3 is made up of 16 amino acids. CDR3: CASSELGVAGENEQFF. The CDR3 DNA follows: TGTGCCAGCAGTGAACTCGGGGTAGCGGGGGAAAATGAGCAGTTCTTC.

This clonotype has at least ten counts. The V call is TRBV9, the J call TRBJ2-1; TRBD1 agrees at 7 bases. The ends lost 2 bases at V and 5 bases at J; junction bases unmatched: 7. This CDR3 is 15 amino acids long. Germline-derived CDR1 and CDR2 are SGDLS and YYNGEE. CDR3 nucleotides: TGTGCCAGCAGCGTCAGACTGACAGGGAACAATGAGCAGTTCTTC. Protein product: CASSVRLTGNNEQFF.

At least ten counts were recorded for this clonotype. The V call is TRBV9, the J call TRBJ2-3; possible D gene TRBD1, 7 bases. The V end was cut by 4 bases, the J end by 0 bases, with 12 bases between. Germline CDR1 is SGDLS and CDR2 is YYNGEE. CDR3 length: 15 residues. CDR3 in amino acids: CASSSRGTSTDTQYF. CDR3 DNA sequence: TGTGCCAGCAGCTCCAGGGGGACTAGCACAGATACGCAGTATTTT.

In its sample, this clonotype was seen many times. V usage is TRBV9 and J usage is TRBJ1-1; 9 nucleotides align to TRBD1. The CDR3 is 16 amino acids. V lost 0 bases and J lost 7; bases outside the gene matches: 10. Germline-derived CDR1 and CDR2 are SGDLS and YYNGEE. Written as DNA, the CDR3 is TGTGCCAGCAGCGTAGGTATATCGCCGGGACAGGGTGAAGCTTTCTTT. This encodes CASSVGISPGQGEAFF.

There are many counts of this clonotype. This chain connects TRBV2 to TRBJ1-5, with no clear D. The CDR3 spans 15 residues. Trimming cost V 2 bases and J 3 bases, with 11 bases left between them. Germline assignment: CDR1 SNHLY and CDR2 FYNNEI. Written as DNA, the CDR3 is TGTGCCAGCAGTGAAATCAGGAGCAACAATCAGCCCCAGCATTTT. Residues: CASSEIRSNNQPQHF.

This clonotype was observed a handful of times. V is TRBV6-1 and J is TRBJ1-1, with D hard to call. CDR3 length: 15 residues. Trimming removed 2 bases from V and 9 bases from J, with 19 bases in between. Germline assignment: CDR1 MNHNS and CDR2 SASEGT. The CDR3 is CASSELGSHSLQAFF. The CDR3 DNA follows: TGTGCCAGCAGTGAATTAGGAAGTCATAGTTTGCAAGCTTTCTTT.

This clonotype was counted many times. The chain uses TRBV5-1 and TRBJ2-3; 7 bases are shared with TRBD1. V lost 1 base to trimming and J lost 6 bases; unmatched junction nucleotides: 20. This CDR3 has 19 residues. The V gene's germline CDR1 is SGHRS and CDR2 YFSETQ. The CDR3 here is CASSLRWKGARALLDTQYF. CDR3 nucleotide sequence: TGCGCCAGCAGCTTGAGGTGGAAGGGGGCTCGTGCCCTGCTGGATACGCAGTATTTT.

At least ten counts were recorded for this clonotype. CDR3 in DNA: TGTGCCAGCAGCTTAGACCGGACAGGGCTAACCTACGAGCAGTACTTC. Amino acid sequence: CASSLDRTGLTYEQYF. This chain uses TRBV7-9 with TRBJ2-7; 8 positions match TRBD1. From germline, CDR1 is SEHNR and CDR2 FQNEAQ (reference sequence). V lost 1 base and J lost 2; bases outside the gene matches: 7. This CDR3 region has 16 residues.

The rearrangement links TRBV29-1 to TRBJ2-3; TRBD1 is a possible D gene (6 bases). The CDR3 covers 15 residues. In germline, CDR1 is SQVTM, CDR2 ANQGSEA. Between the trimmed V and J ends, which lost 4 bases and 4 bases, there was a span of 18 bases. The CDR3 DNA reads TGCAGCGTTGCCGCATTGGACAGAAACTCAGATACGCAGTATTTT. Its translation: CSVAALDRNSDTQYF.

This clonotype was seen at least ten times. The chain combines TRBV28 with TRBJ2-5, with D possibly TRBD1 on 5 matching bases. Trimming took 1 base from V and 3 from J, leaving 12 bases between them. Germline-derived CDR1 and CDR2 are MDHEN and SYDVKM. The CDR3 is 15 amino acids. The CDR3 reads CASSLSQGWEETQYF. The CDR3 DNA follows: TGTGCCAGCAGTTTATCCCAGGGCTGGGAAGAGACCCAGTACTTC.